Listed here are 22 T cell receptor beta chains from one sample, sequenced in a study of blood T cell repertoires in COVID-19. The protocol was immunoSEQ multiplex PCR, while the TCRdb copy is restricted to in-frame clones and leaves out a portion. The table lists tens of thousands of clones, 82% of them singletons. Sequenced sample: peripheral blood. The receptors originated from a human donor in a cohort sampled during active COVID-19.

This clone showed up just a few times. The V and J genes are TRBV5-1 and TRBJ1-1, with a tentative D call TRBD1 (6 bases). The ends were cut back, 4 bases at V and 4 bases at J, with 17 bases in the middle. Germline lookup yields CDR1 SGHRS and CDR2 YFSETQ. The length of the CDR3 is 15 residues. The CDR3 loop is CASSPNDRPTTEAFF. The CDR3 nucleotides read TGCGCCAGCAGCCCGAACGACAGGCCAACCACTGAAGCTTTCTTT. Variable domain in full (rest from reference TRBV5-1 and TRBJ1-1): KAGVTQTPRYLIKTRGQQVTLSCSPISGHRSVSWYQQTPGQGLQFLFEYFSETQRNKGNFPGRFSGRQFSNSRSEMNVSTLELGDSALYLCASSPNDRPTTEAFFGQGTRLTVV.

This clone has at least ten counts. The V and J genes are TRBV5-5 and TRBJ1-5; 10 nucleotides match TRBD1. Losses at the gene ends were 4 bases for V and 6 bases for J; bases not matched to a gene: 13. The CDR3 runs to 17 residues. The germline gives CDR1 SGHKS, CDR2 YYEKEE (reference sequence). The DNA of the CDR3 is TGTGCCAGCAGCCCTTCCGGGACAGGGGTTTCGGGTCAGCCCCAGCATTTT. It codes for CASSPSGTGVSGQPQHF.

The chain employs TRBV15 and TRBJ1-6; 7 bases line up with TRBD1. The CDR3 extends over 16 amino acids. Trimming cost V 0 bases and J 9 bases; bases outside gene matches: 8. From germline, CDR1 is LNHNV and CDR2 YYDKDF (reference sequence). In DNA form, the CDR3 reads TGTGCCACCAGCAGAGATTGGGCCAGGGGGGTTTCACCCCTCCACTTT. Amino acid sequence: CATSRDWARGVSPLHF.

The rearrangement uses TRBV24-1 and TRBJ1-1; D not certain. The CDR3 is made up of 13 amino acids. Per the germline V gene, CDR1 is KGHDR and CDR2 is SFDVKD. V lost 2 bases and J lost 4, with 7 bases in between. The DNA for the CDR3 is TGTGCCACCAGTGATTCTGTCAGCACTGAAGCTTTCTTT. Amino acids: CATSDSVSTEAFF.

This clone was seen a handful of times. This sequence joins TRBV6-5 and TRBJ1-5; D possibly corresponds to TRBD1 (6 bases). The V end lost 4 bases, the J end lost 7 bases, and 17 bases lay between the germline ends. Per the germline V gene, CDR1 is MNHEY and CDR2 is SVGAGI. This CDR3 contains 15 residues. The CDR3: CASSSEYRTAQPQHF. CDR3 coding DNA: TGTGCCAGCAGTTCGGAGTATCGGACAGCGCAGCCCCAGCATTTT.

The chain is built from TRBV5-4 and TRBJ2-5; TRBD2 matches at 9 bases. Germline values: CDR1 SGHNT, CDR2 YYREEE (reference sequence). The CDR3 spans 15 residues. With 2 bases clipped from V and 2 bases from J, the junction kept 4 bases outside the gene matches. CDR3 amino acids: CASSFSGGIQETQYF. The CDR3, as DNA: TGTGCCAGCAGCTTTAGCGGGGGTATACAAGAGACCCAGTACTTC.

The rearrangement joins TRBV11-2 to TRBJ1-3; D not resolved. Germline V gene lookup returns CDR1 SGHAT and CDR2 FQNNGV. The V gene lost 2 bases and the J gene lost 6 bases, with 5 bases spanning the gap. The CDR3 has 12 amino acids. CDR3 sequence reads: CASSLLANTIYF. CDR3 DNA: TGTGCCAGCAGCTTATTGGCAAACACCATATATTTT.

The V call is TRBV3-1 (or the pseudogene TRBV3-2), the J call TRBJ1-2; 11 nucleotides align to TRBD1. Germline-derived CDR1 and CDR2 are LGHDT and YNNKEL (reference sequence). V dropped 4 bases and J dropped 3; count of bases not matched to a gene: 16. This CDR3 is 19 amino acids long. The DNA of the CDR3 is TGTGCCAGCAGCCCACTGGCCCCGGGACAGGGGGTTGATTACTATGGCTACACCTTC. It encodes CASSPLAPGQGVDYYGYTF.

This CDR3 is CSVAFGLMNTGELFF. CDR3 in DNA: TGCAGCGTTGCTTTTGGCTTAATGAACACCGGGGAGCTGTTTTTT. V usage is TRBV29-1 and J usage is TRBJ2-2, with D hard to call. The germline V and J ends were trimmed by 4 bases and 1 base, with 13 bases remaining between them. The CDR3 loop spans 15 amino acids. Germline V gene lookup returns CDR1 SQVTM and CDR2 ANQGSEA.

Relative to its sample, this clone is medium-sized. V gene TRBV5-8 combines with J gene TRBJ1-2; TRBD1 matches at 7 bases. V dropped 2 bases and J dropped 7; count of bases not matched to a gene: 11. The CDR3 is 15 residues long. CDR1 and CDR2 from the germline V gene are SGHTS and YDEGEE. CDR3 DNA: TGTGCCAGCAGCTTAAAAAGAGGAGGGGGCTTTGGCTACACCTTC. Translating it yields CASSLKRGGGFGYTF.

J is TRBJ2-1 and V is TRBV2; tentative D call: TRBD1 (7 bases). The CDR3 length is 15 residues. CDR1 and CDR2 from the germline V gene are SNHLY and FYNNEI. V was trimmed by 7 bases and J by 0 bases, leaving 13 bases between them. CDR3 nucleotide sequence: TGTGCCAGCAATACTCAGGGGGGCTCCTACAATGAGCAGTTCTTC. It is translated as CASNTQGGSYNEQFF.

The chain is built from TRBV28 and TRBJ1-2; 8 nucleotides match TRBD1. The germline CDR1 and CDR2 sequences are MDHEN and SYDVKM. The CDR3 has 14 amino acids. The junction had 9 bases not matched to a gene; V was cut back by 6 bases and J by 6 bases. The CDR3 here is CASSLPTGVDGYTF. In DNA form, the CDR3 reads TGTGCCAGCAGCCTACCGACAGGGGTCGATGGCTACACCTTC.

The chain has TRBV11-3 and TRBJ1-1; D not resolved. The V gene lost 3 bases and the J gene lost 3 bases, with 11 bases spanning the gap. Germline V gene lookup returns CDR1 SGHNT and CDR2 YENEEA. The CDR3 spans 14 residues. The CDR3 DNA follows: TGTGCCAGCAGCTTCCGGGGTCCGGACACTGAAGCTTTCTTT. Translated: CASSFRGPDTEAFF.

The chain uses TRBV11-2 and TRBJ1-5; D not certain. The CDR3 length is 13 residues. V was clipped by 3 bases and J by 6 bases, with 9 bases between them. Germline assignment: CDR1 SGHAT and CDR2 FQNNGV. The CDR3 is CASSLGGTQPQHF. The DNA of the CDR3 is TGTGCCAGCAGCTTGGGAGGAACTCAGCCCCAGCATTTT.

The rearrangement links TRBV28 to TRBJ1-2; 8 bases are shared with TRBD1. Per germline, CDR1 MDHEN and CDR2 SYDVKM. CDR3 length: 15 residues. Trimming at V came to 6 bases and at J to 4 bases, leaving 10 bases not matched to a gene. CDR3 region: CASSGGTGDFYGYTF. The CDR3 DNA sequence: TGTGCCAGCAGCGGAGGGACAGGAGATTTCTATGGCTACACCTTC.

The chain links TRBV19 to TRBJ2-2, with 10 bases matching TRBD2. Germline V gene sequence: CDR1 LNHDA, CDR2 SQIVND (reference sequence). V shed 3 bases, J shed 5 bases, and the junction held 9 bases outside the gene matches. The CDR3 contains 17 residues. The CDR3 coding sequence is TGTGCCAGTAGTATGGGGGCACTAGCGGGGTATACCGGGGAGCTGTTTTTT. Protein product: CASSMGALAGYTGELFF.

This sequence joins TRBV4-1 and TRBJ1-2; the match to TRBD1 covers 7 bases. This CDR3 has 15 residues. With V trimmed by 3 bases and J by 6 bases, 10 bases remained unmatched. Germline V gives CDR1 MGHRA, CDR2 YSYEKL. The DNA for the CDR3 is TGCGCCAGCAGCCACCCGACGAGAGGGGGCGATGGCTACACCTTC. This encodes CASSHPTRGGDGYTF.

The chain employs TRBV6-5 and TRBJ2-5; 8 bases align to TRBD2. With 5 bases clipped from V and 1 base from J, the junction kept 3 bases outside the gene matches. The germline V gene encodes CDR1 MNHEY and CDR2 SVGAGI. The CDR3 contains 14 residues. This chain's CDR3 is CASSKLAAQETQYF. The CDR3 DNA follows: TGTGCCAGCAGTAAACTAGCGGCCCAAGAGACCCAGTACTTC.

V and J are TRBV6-6 and TRBJ2-4, with a weak D call TRBD2 (6 bases). Germline CDR1 MNHNY, CDR2 SVGAGI (reference sequence). The length of the CDR3 is 14 residues. Between the trimmed V and J ends, which lost 2 bases and 7 bases, there was a span of 12 bases. CDR3 in DNA: TGTGCCAGCAGTTACGGTTCTGGAGGGAACATTCAGTACTTC. Amino acids: CASSYGSGGNIQYF.

This clone came up a few times. The rearrangement links TRBV7-8 to TRBJ2-5; 7 bases are a match to TRBD1. Germline values: CDR1 SGHVS, CDR2 FQNEAQ. V was clipped by 5 bases and J by 4 bases; unmatched bases: 7. CDR3 length: 14 residues. The CDR3: CASSITRGRETQYF. The CDR3 region has the DNA TGTGCCAGCAGCATCACAAGGGGGCGAGAGACCCAGTACTTC.

The rearrangement links TRBV27 to TRBJ1-3; D not certain. Germline V gene sequence: CDR1 MNHEY, CDR2 SMNVEV (reference sequence). CDR3 length: 15 amino acids. The V and J ends lost 0 bases and 0 bases respectively, with 6 bases between them. The CDR3: CASSLSLSSGNTIYF. CDR3 in DNA: TGTGCCAGCAGTTTATCGCTCAGCTCTGGAAACACCATATATTTT.

CDR3: CATTLRVTYTGELFF. DNA of the CDR3: TGTGCCACCACCCTTCGGGTCACCTACACCGGGGAGCTGTTTTTT. The chain combines TRBV24-1 with TRBJ2-2; D remains unclear. The CDR3 has 15 residues. V lost 8 bases, J lost 3 bases, and 15 bases lay in between. Germline V gene lookup returns CDR1 KGHDR and CDR2 SFDVKD.